Included here is one T cell receptor beta chain sequence, with context. What it binds is unknown. This specimen comes from a study of response to subunit inactivated influenza vaccine. This CDR3 contains 13 residues. Germline CDR1 is DFQATT and CDR2 is SNEGSKA (reference sequence). V shed 7 bases and J shed 1 base, with 11 bases lying between them. TCRdb analysed the RT-PCR reads with MiXCR anew, one entry per CDR3 protein. Among more than 700,000 distinct CDR3 sequences listed, about 20% were seen once. The study's findings and limits: The authors suggested that every seasonal influenza vaccination recruits few new T cells.

This TCR was sampled from a man aged 50 to 60 who received an inactivated influenza vaccine. The gene calls are TRBV20-1 and TRBJ1-5; no clear D gene. The sequencing here drew on PBMCs from blood, taken more than 4 days after vaccination. The CDR3 loop is CSVPHPSNQPQHF. Written as DNA, the CDR3 is TGCAGTGTCCCCCACCCAAGCAATCAGCCCCAGCATTTT.